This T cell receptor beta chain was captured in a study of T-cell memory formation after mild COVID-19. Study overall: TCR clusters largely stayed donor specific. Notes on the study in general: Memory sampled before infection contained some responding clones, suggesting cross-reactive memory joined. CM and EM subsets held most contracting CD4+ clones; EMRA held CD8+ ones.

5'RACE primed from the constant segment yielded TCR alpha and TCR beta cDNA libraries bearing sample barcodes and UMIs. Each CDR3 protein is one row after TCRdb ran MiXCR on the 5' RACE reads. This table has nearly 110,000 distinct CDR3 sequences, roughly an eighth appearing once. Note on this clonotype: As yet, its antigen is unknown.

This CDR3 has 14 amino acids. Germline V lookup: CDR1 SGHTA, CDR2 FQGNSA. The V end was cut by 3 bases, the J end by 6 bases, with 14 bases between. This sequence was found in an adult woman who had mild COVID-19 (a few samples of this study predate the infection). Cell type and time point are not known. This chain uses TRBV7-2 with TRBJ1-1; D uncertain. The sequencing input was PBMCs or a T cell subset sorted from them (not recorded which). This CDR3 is CASSFSWPLPEAFF. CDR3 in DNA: TGTGCCAGCAGCTTTTCGTGGCCCCTCCCTGAAGCTTTCTTT.